This is a list of T cell receptor beta chains from one sample in a study of T-cell reconstitution after alpha-beta-depleted transplantation in children. Via MiXCR, TCRdb re-called the PCR reads, giving one row per CDR3 protein. The repertoire consists of about 460,000 distinct CDR3 sequences, with approximately 10% occurring once and the leading ten covering 14%. Material: PBMCs, mostly from graft donor cells, obtained 180 days after TCRalphabeta/CD19-depleted stem cell transplant. The receptor source for this set is a female patient aged 2-9 years who had a stem cell transplant for aplastic anemia, so the T cells may come from the graft donor. Both conserved end residues are part of each CDR3. Fields, in order: clone size, V gene, D gene, J gene, CDR3 protein, CDR3 DNA. The D gene is left open where the match is weak. Expanded clones get a size class; other rows say once, few or many, or leave the size out.

few	TRBV12-3/TRBV12-4	TRBD2	TRBJ2-3	CASRSFSGNPDTQYF	TGTGCCAGCAGGAGCTTCAGCGGGAACCCAGATACGCAGTATTTT
NA	TRBV29-1	NA	TRBJ2-7	CSVMISYEQYF	TGCAGCGTTATGATATCCTACGAGCAGTACTTC
few	TRBV19	TRBD2	TRBJ2-4	CASSIDSLRAGASNIQYF	TGTGCCAGTAGTATAGATTCCCTCAGGGCGGGAGCGTCGAACATTCAGTACTTC
NA	TRBV28	TRBD1	TRBJ2-2	CASSLSSVQGVLTGELFF	TGTGCCAGCAGTTTATCTTCGGTGCAGGGGGTGCTAACCGGGGAGCTGTTTTTT
NA	TRBV7-9	NA	TRBJ1-1	CASSLVRDKNTEAFF	TGTGCCAGCAGCTTAGTCCGGGACAAGAACACTGAAGCTTTCTTT
few	TRBV27	NA	TRBJ2-1	CASSPPLSGSSYNEQFF	TGTGCCAGCAGTCCCCCTCTTAGCGGAAGCTCCTACAATGAGCAGTTCTTC
many	TRBV6-5	NA	TRBJ2-3	CASRWGPDTQYF	TGTGCCAGCAGATGGGGGCCAGATACGCAGTATTTT
NA	TRBV29-1	NA	TRBJ1-5	CSVADRYSNQPQHF	TGCAGCGTGGCCGACAGATATAGCAATCAGCCCCAGCATTTT
many	TRBV18	TRBD1	TRBJ2-3	CASSPKQGVTDTQYF	TGTGCCAGCTCACCGAAGCAGGGGGTCACAGATACGCAGTATTTT
many	TRBV20-1	TRBD2	TRBJ2-5	CSAWGASGRAETQYF	TGCAGTGCTTGGGGGGCTAGCGGGAGAGCAGAGACCCAGTACTTC
NA	TRBV28	NA	TRBJ2-1	CASSLGGSLSYNEQFF	TGTGCCAGCAGTTTGGGAGGATCTTTATCCTACAATGAGCAGTTCTTC
NA	TRBV29-1	NA	TRBJ2-7	CSVELSYEQYF	TGCAGCGTTGAACTCTCCTACGAGCAGTACTTC
few	TRBV7-9	NA	TRBJ2-7	CASSLLARAYEQYF	TGTGCCAGCAGCTTACTGGCGCGGGCCTACGAGCAGTACTTC
NA	TRBV20-1	TRBD2	TRBJ2-2	CSAINPLLGAGGPTGELFF	TGCAGTGCTATAAACCCTCTACTTGGGGCGGGAGGGCCCACCGGGGAGCTGTTTTTT
few	TRBV28	TRBD2	TRBJ2-7	CASTRTSYEQYF	TGTGCCAGCACCCGGACTAGTTACGAGCAGTACTTC
NA	TRBV5-1	NA	TRBJ2-2	CASSVPVKQPNTGELFF	TGCGCCAGCAGCGTCCCCGTGAAACAACCTAACACCGGGGAGCTGTTTTTT
NA	TRBV29-1	NA	TRBJ2-3	CSVEKSPPDLSYTDTQYF	TGCAGCGTTGAAAAAAGCCCGCCGGACTTGTCCTACACAGATACGCAGTATTTT
NA	TRBV12-3/TRBV12-4	TRBD1	TRBJ2-1	CASKEQGNSEQFF	TGTGCCAGCAAAGAACAGGGGAATAGTGAGCAGTTCTTC
few	TRBV14	TRBD2	TRBJ2-1	CASSLRGLAPGNEQFF	TGTGCCAGCAGCCTAAGGGGACTAGCGCCAGGGAATGAGCAGTTCTTC
few	TRBV27	TRBD1	TRBJ1-6	CASSPKTTGKAPLHF	TGTGCCAGCAGTCCGAAAACGACAGGGAAGGCACCCCTCCACTTT
many	TRBV5-1	NA	TRBJ2-1	CASSLGLNNEQFF	TGCGCCAGCAGCTTGGGTCTGAACAATGAGCAGTTCTTC
NA	TRBV20-1	TRBD1	TRBJ1-2	CSATRDREFFRYGYTF	TGCAGTGCTACCCGGGACAGGGAGTTTTTCCGCTATGGCTACACCTTC
NA	TRBV25-1	NA	TRBJ1-1	CASSEYSPMNTEAFF	TGTGCCAGCAGTGAATATTCACCTATGAACACTGAAGCTTTCTTT
NA	TRBV20-1	TRBD2	TRBJ2-7	CSAREASGSPYEQYF	TGCAGTGCTAGAGAGGCTAGCGGGAGCCCCTACGAGCAGTACTTC
NA	TRBV9	NA	TRBJ2-7	CASSVGLTSYEQYF	TGTGCCAGCAGCGTAGGGTTAACCTCCTACGAGCAGTACTTC
NA	TRBV9	NA	TRBJ2-4	CASSAQVRGAKNIQYF	TGTGCCAGCAGCGCGCAGGTGAGGGGAGCCAAAAACATTCAGTACTTC
NA	TRBV7-2	NA	TRBJ2-7	CASSFRYRGTTYEQYF	TGTGCCAGCAGCTTCCGATACCGCGGGACCACCTACGAGCAGTACTTC
NA	TRBV4-3	TRBD1	TRBJ1-3	CASSFGQGANSGNTIYF	TGCGCCAGCAGCTTTGGACAGGGGGCAAACTCTGGAAACACCATATATTTT
few	TRBV28	NA	TRBJ2-1	CASSVGANSYNEQFF	TGTGCCAGCAGTGTCGGTGCTAACTCCTACAATGAGCAGTTCTTC
once	TRBV19	NA	TRBJ1-1	CASSIRALNTEAFF	TGTGCCAGTAGTATCCGGGCCCTTAACACTGAAGCTTTCTTT
NA	TRBV20-1	TRBD2	TRBJ2-1	CSARGERGRTSYNEQFF	TGCAGTGCTAGAGGGGAGCGCGGGAGGACCTCCTACAATGAGCAGTTCTTC
few	TRBV11-1	NA	TRBJ2-1	CASSSPRTASSYNEQFF	TGTGCCAGCAGCTCGCCGCGGACGGCCAGCTCCTACAATGAGCAGTTCTTC
few	TRBV29-1	TRBD1	TRBJ1-1	CSVLQGVEAFF	TGCAGCGTATTACAGGGGGTTGAAGCTTTCTTT
NA	TRBV4-3	TRBD1	TRBJ1-1	CASSPWGQSEAFF	TGCGCCAGCAGCCCATGGGGACAGAGTGAAGCTTTCTTT
few	TRBV21-1	NA	TRBJ2-3	CASSSIRCRSKDDTDTQYF	TGTGCCAGCAGCTCTATTCGATGCAGGAGCAAGGACGACACAGATACGCAGTATTTT
few	TRBV20-1	TRBD1	TRBJ1-1	CSARPDRVFFNTEAFF	TGCAGTGCTAGGCCCGACAGGGTATTTTTTAACACTGAAGCTTTCTTT
NA	TRBV4-3	NA	TRBJ2-1	CASSQEDSPTYNEQFF	TGCGCCAGCAGCCAAGAGGACTCCCCAACCTACAATGAGCAGTTCTTC
many	TRBV20-1	TRBD2	TRBJ2-7	CSASTSGIYEQYF	TGCAGTGCTAGTACTAGCGGGATCTACGAGCAGTACTTC
NA	TRBV6-2/TRBV6-3	NA	TRBJ2-7	CASSYSQLWGQLEQYF	TGTGCCAGCAGTTACTCACAGCTTTGGGGACAACTCGAGCAGTACTTC
NA	TRBV6-1	NA	TRBJ2-4	CASSPGPLKYSQYF	TGTGCCAGCAGCCCCGGTCCCCTTAAGTACAGTCAGTACTTC
few	TRBV6-5	NA	TRBJ2-3	CASSYHLTADTQYF	TGTGCCAGCAGTTACCACCTGACAGCAGATACGCAGTATTTT